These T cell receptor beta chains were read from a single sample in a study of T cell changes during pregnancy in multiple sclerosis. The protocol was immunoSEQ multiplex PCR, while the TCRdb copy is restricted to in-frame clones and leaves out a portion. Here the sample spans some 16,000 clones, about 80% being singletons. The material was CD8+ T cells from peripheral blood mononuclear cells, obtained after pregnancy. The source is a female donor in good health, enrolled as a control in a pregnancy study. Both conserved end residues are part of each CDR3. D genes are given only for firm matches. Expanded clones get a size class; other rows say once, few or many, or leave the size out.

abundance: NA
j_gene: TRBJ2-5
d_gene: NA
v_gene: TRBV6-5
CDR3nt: TGTGCCAGTCCGATACTGGAGCAGTACTTC
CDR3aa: CASPILEQYF

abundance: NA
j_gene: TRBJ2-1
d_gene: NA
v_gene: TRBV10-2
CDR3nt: TGCGCCAGCGAAGCCCGGAATGAGCAGTTCTTC
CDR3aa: CASEARNEQFF

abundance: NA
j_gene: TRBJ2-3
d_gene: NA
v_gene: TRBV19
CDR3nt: TGTGCCACCCGGAGGACAGAGGAGCCAGATACGCAGTATTTT
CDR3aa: CATRRTEEPDTQYF

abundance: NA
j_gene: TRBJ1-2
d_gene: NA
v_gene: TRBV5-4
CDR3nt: TGTGCCAGCAGCTTGTACTCAGGGTTCAATGGCTACACCTTC
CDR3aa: CASSLYSGFNGYTF

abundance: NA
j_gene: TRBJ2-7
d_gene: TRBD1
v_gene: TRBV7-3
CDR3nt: TGTGCCAGCAGCCCGGGACAGTCCTACGAGCAGTACTTC
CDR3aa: CASSPGQSYEQYF

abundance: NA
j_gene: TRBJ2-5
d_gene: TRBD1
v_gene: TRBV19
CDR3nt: TGTGCCAGTAGTTCCGCCCTCGGGACAGATGAAGAGACCCAGTACTTC
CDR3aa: CASSSALGTDEETQYF

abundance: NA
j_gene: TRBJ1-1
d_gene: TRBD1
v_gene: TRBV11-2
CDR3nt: TGTGCCAGCAGCTCAGGAGAAAGGACAGGGGTGAACACTGAAGCTTTCTTT
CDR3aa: CASSSGERTGVNTEAFF

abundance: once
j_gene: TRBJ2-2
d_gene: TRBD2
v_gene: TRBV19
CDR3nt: TGTGCCAGTAGTCCCTCGGGGGGGGCCACCGGGGAGCTGTTTTTT
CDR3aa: CASSPSGGATGELFF

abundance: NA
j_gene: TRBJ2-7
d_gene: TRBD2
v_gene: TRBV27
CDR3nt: TGTGCCAGCAGTTTGGCGGGGGGAGCCCCCTCGAGAGAGCAGTACTTC
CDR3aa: CASSLAGGAPSREQYF

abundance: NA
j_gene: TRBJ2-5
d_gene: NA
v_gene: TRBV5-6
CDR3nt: TGTGCCAGCAGCCCTAACAGGGAAGAGACCCAGTACTTC
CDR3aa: CASSPNREETQYF

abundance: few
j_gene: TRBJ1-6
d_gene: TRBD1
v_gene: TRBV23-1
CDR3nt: TGCGCCAGCTCCGAGAGTGGACAGGGGAATTCACCCCTCCACTTT
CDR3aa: CASSESGQGNSPLHF

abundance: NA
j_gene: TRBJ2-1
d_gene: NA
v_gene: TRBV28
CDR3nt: TGTGCCAGCAGCCTTGGGTCTAGCGCGTTCAATGAGCAGTTCTTC
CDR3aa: CASSLGSSAFNEQFF

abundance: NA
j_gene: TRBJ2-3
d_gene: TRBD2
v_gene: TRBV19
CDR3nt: TGTGCCAGCGGGACTAGCGGGGACAACACAGATACGCAGTATTTT
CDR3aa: CASGTSGDNTDTQYF

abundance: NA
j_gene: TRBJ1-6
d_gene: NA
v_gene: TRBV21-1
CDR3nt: TGTGCCAGCAGCAAAGTACTTTGCGACAGCCCCAATTCACCCCTCCACTTT
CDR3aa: CASSKVLCDSPNSPLHF

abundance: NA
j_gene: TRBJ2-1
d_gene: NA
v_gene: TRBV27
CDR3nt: TGTGCCAGCAGTTTTAGCAGCTACAATGAGCAGTTCTTC
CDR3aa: CASSFSSYNEQFF

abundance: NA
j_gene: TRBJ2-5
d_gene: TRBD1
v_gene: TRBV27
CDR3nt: TGTGCCAGCAGTCACAGGGGTGGTAAAGGGGAGACCCAGTACTTC
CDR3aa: CASSHRGGKGETQYF

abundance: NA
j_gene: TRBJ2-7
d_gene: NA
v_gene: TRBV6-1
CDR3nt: TGTGCCGGACGAACGGGGGCGGGAGACCCACACGAGCAGTACTTC
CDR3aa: CAGRTGAGDPHEQYF

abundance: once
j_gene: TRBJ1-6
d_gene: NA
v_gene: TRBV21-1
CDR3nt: TGTGCCAGCACCCGGGGAGGGGTTTATAATTCACCCCTCCACTTT
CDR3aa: CASTRGGVYNSPLHF

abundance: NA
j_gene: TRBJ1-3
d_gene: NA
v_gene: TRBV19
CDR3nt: TGTGCCAGTAGCCTTCAGGGGAGTGTTGCTGGAAACACCATATATTTT
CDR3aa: CASSLQGSVAGNTIYF

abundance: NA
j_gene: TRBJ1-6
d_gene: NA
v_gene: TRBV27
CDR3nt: TGTGCCAGCAGCCAGGGGCAGGGTAATTCACCCCTCCACTTT
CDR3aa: CASSQGQGNSPLHF

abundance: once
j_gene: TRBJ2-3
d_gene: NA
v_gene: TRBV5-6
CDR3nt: TGTGCCAGCAGCGCCGGGGGAAGCACAGATACGCAGTATTTT
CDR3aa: CASSAGGSTDTQYF

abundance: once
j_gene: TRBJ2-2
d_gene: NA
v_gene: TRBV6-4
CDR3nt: TGTGCCAGCAGTGACGGGAGCACCGGGGAGCTGTTTTTT
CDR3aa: CASSDGSTGELFF

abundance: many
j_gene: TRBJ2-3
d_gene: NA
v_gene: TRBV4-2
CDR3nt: TGTGCCAGCACCCCAAACCCGGAGAGCGGCACAGATACGCAGTATTTT
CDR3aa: CASTPNPESGTDTQYF

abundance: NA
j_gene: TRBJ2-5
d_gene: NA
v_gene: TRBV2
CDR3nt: TGTGCCAGCAGTGACGGGGCGGGGGCCATCGGGGAGACCCAGTACTTC
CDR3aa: CASSDGAGAIGETQYF

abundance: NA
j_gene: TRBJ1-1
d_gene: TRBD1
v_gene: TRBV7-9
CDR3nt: TGTGCCAGCAGCGCGTGGACAGGGATGAACACTGAAGCTTTCTTT
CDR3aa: CASSAWTGMNTEAFF

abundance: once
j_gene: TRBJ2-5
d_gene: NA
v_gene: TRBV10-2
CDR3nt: TGCGCCAGCAGTGGAGGCGAGACCCAGTACTTC
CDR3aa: CASSGGETQYF

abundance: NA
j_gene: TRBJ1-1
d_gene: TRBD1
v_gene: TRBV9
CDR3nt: TGTGCCAGCAGCGTAGGGGGACAGGGGAACACTGAAGCTTTCTTT
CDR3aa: CASSVGGQGNTEAFF

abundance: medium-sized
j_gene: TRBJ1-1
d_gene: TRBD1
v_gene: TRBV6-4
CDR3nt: TGTGCCAGCAGTGACTCTCCGGGACAGGAAGCTTTCTTT
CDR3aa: CASSDSPGQEAFF

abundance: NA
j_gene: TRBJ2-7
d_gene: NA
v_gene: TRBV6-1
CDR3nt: TGTGCCAGCAGCGAATTCGATCAGGGCCCTTCCTACGAGCAGTACTTC
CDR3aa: CASSEFDQGPSYEQYF

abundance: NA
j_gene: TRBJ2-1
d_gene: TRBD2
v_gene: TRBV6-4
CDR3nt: TGTGCCAGCAGTGATTCGACTAGCGGGAGTGATGAGCAGTTCTTC
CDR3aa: CASSDSTSGSDEQFF

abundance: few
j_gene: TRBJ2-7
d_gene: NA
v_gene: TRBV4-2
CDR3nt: TGTGCCAGCAGCCCTTCCGAGGTAGGCGAGCAGTACTTC
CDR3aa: CASSPSEVGEQYF

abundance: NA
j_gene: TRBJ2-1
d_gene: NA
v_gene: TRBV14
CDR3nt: TGTGCCAGCAGCCACAGCTACAATGAGCAGTTCTTC
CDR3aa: CASSHSYNEQFF

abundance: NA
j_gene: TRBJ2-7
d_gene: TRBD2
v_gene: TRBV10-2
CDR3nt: TGCGCCAGCAAAGGGACTAGGGGATACGAGCAGTACTTC
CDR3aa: CASKGTRGYEQYF

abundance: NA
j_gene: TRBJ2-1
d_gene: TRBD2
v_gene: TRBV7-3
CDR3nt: TGTGCCAGCAGCGCAGCCGGGACTAGCGACCGGGGGTGGAATGAGCAGTTCTTC
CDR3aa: CASSAAGTSDRGWNEQFF

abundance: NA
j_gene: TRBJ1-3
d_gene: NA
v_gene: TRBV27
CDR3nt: TGTGCCAGCAGTCAGGACAGAGGCTCTGGAAACACCATATATTTT
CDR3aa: CASSQDRGSGNTIYF

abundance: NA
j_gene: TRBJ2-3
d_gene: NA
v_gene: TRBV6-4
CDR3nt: TGTGCCAGCAGCCAAACAGGGGGGGGGCACACAGATACGCAGTATTTT
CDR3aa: CASSQTGGGHTDTQYF

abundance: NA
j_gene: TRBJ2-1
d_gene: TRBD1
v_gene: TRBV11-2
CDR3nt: TGTGCCAGCAGCTCCCAGGGGGACAGCTACAATGAGCAGTTCTTC
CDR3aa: CASSSQGDSYNEQFF

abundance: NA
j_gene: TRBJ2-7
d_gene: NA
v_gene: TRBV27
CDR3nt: TGTGCCAGCAGTCCCCGGGACTCCCTGAGCTCCTACGAGCAGTACTTC
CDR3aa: CASSPRDSLSSYEQYF

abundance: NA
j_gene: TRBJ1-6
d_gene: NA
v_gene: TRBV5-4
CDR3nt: TGTGCCAGCAGCTTGCGGCAGGGTAATTCACCCCTCCACTTT
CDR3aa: CASSLRQGNSPLHF

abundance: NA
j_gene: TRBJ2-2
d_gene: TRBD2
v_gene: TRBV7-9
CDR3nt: TGTGCCAGCAGCTTACCCCCCGGGACTAACCCCGCCGGGGAGCTGTTTTTT
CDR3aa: CASSLPPGTNPAGELFF